Below, 29 T cell receptor beta chains from the same sample are listed, as sequenced in a study of T cell responses to AZD1222 COVID-19 vaccine. The repertoire was sequenced with immunoSEQ multiplex PCR; TCRdb's copy has only in-frame clones and lacks some. The sample has 100,000 to 150,000 clones; approximately 90% are singletons. This sample comprised peripheral blood, obtained on day 0 of AZD1222 vaccination. These receptors all come from an adult in good health.

The V call is TRBV19, the J call TRBJ1-4, with D perhaps matching TRBD1 (5 bases). The CDR3 sequence is 15 residues long. From germline, CDR1 is LNHDA and CDR2 SQIVND (reference sequence). V lost 5 bases and J 0 bases, leaving 10 bases between the germline ends. The CDR3 nucleotides are TGTGCCAGTAGTGGTCAGACAGCAACTAATGAAAAACTGTTTTTT. This encodes CASSGQTATNEKLFF.

The chain employs TRBV2 and TRBJ1-2; 11 nucleotides line up with TRBD1. Trimming removed 3 bases from V and 2 bases from J; junction bases left unmatched: 2. The CDR3 is 15 amino acids. Germline V gene lookup returns CDR1 SNHLY and CDR2 FYNNEI. The DNA of the CDR3 is TGTGCCAGCAGTGAGGACAGGGGGCGGAACTATGGCTACACCTTC. It translates to CASSEDRGRNYGYTF.

This clone came up a few times. The V gene is TRBV5-1, the J gene TRBJ1-1, with 8 nucleotides matching TRBD1. Germline V gives CDR1 SGHRS, CDR2 YFSETQ. CDR3 length: 16 amino acids. V trimming: 4 bases; J trimming: 3 bases; junction bases outside the gene matches: 11. CDR3 in DNA: TGCGCCAGCAGCCCTGGACAGGGAACGGGATACACTGAAGCTTTCTTT. Protein product: CASSPGQGTGYTEAFF.

This chain links TRBV12-3 or TRBV12-4 with TRBJ1-1; no clear D gene. V was cut by 6 bases and J by 0 bases, with 8 bases left in between. CDR3 length: 13 residues. CDR3 loop: CASRQGLNTEAFF. The CDR3, as DNA: TGTGCCAGCAGGCAAGGGTTGAACACTGAAGCTTTCTTT.

CDR3 region: CASSALTVSSYNEQFF. In DNA form, the CDR3 reads TGTGCCAGCAGCGCCTTGACGGTAAGCTCCTACAATGAGCAGTTCTTC. The J gene is TRBJ2-1, the V gene TRBV11-2; no reliable D call. CDR1 is SGHAT, CDR2 FQNNGV, per germline. The CDR3 extends over 16 amino acids. Trimming took 5 bases from V and 0 from J, leaving 14 bases between them.

This chain links TRBV5-5 with TRBJ1-2; D possibly corresponds to TRBD1 (6 bases). This CDR3 has 13 amino acids. V gave up 0 bases and J gave up 3 bases, with 6 bases separating them. Germline V gives CDR1 SGHKS, CDR2 YYEKEE (reference sequence). CDR3 nucleotide sequence: TGTGCCAGCAGCTTGGACAGGGACTATGGCTACACCTTC. Encoded protein: CASSLDRDYGYTF.

This clone came up a few times. The chain carries TRBV11-2 and TRBJ1-3; D is perhaps TRBD1 (5 bases). The CDR3 is 14 amino acids. V lost 3 bases and J lost 6, with 12 bases in between. Germline loops: CDR1 SGHAT, CDR2 FQNNGV. CDR3 in amino acids: CASSFPGQENTIYF. In DNA, the CDR3 is TGTGCCAGCAGCTTCCCAGGGCAAGAAAACACCATATATTTT.

The chain couples TRBV10-3 to TRBJ2-5; 16 bases are a match to TRBD2. Germline loops: CDR1 ENHRY, CDR2 SYGVKD. The CDR3 sequence is 18 residues long. The junction had 9 bases not matched to a gene; V was cut back by 4 bases and J by 4 bases. CDR3 nucleotide sequence: TGTGCCATCAGTGCCGGGACTAGCGGGGGGGCCGTAGCAGAGACCCAGTACTTC. Translated, it gives CAISAGTSGGAVAETQYF.

V and J are TRBV28 and TRBJ2-1; 11 positions agree with TRBD2. The CDR3 sequence is 15 residues long. V lost 7 bases, J lost 6 bases, and 8 bases stayed unmatched. Germline loops: CDR1 MDHEN, CDR2 SYDVKM. The CDR3 here is CASNALAGGSNEQFF. Written as DNA, the CDR3 is TGTGCCAGCAACGCCCTAGCGGGAGGTTCCAATGAGCAGTTCTTC. Full variable domain (missing parts from reference TRBV28 and TRBJ2-1): DVKVTQSSRYLVKRTGEKVFLECVQDMDHENMFWYRQDPGLGLRLIYFSYDVKMKEKGDIPEGYSVSREKKERFSLILESASTNQTSMYLCASNALAGGSNEQFFGPGTRLTVL.

The gene calls are TRBV27 and TRBJ2-4; D is undetermined. The germline CDR1 and CDR2 sequences are MNHEY and SMNVEV (reference sequence). This CDR3 spans 13 amino acids. V lost 6 bases and J 4 bases, leaving 10 bases between the germline ends. In nucleotides, the CDR3 is TGTGCCAGCAGCCCCACAGTGAAAAACATTCAGTACTTC. It translates to CASSPTVKNIQYF.

The chain joins TRBV28 to TRBJ1-3; D is ambiguous. CDR1 and CDR2 (germline): MDHEN, SYDVKM. The CDR3 has 15 residues. V was shortened by 5 bases and J by 0 bases, with 11 bases between the two germline ends. The CDR3 nucleotides read TGTGCCAGCAGTCCGCCGCGGAGCTCTGGAAACACCATATATTTT. Amino acids: CASSPPRSSGNTIYF.

This chain links TRBV20-1 with TRBJ2-1; the D is unclear. This CDR3 is 10 amino acids long. V was trimmed by 5 bases and J by 3 bases, leaving 2 bases between them. Germline CDR1 and CDR2: DFQATT and SNEGSKA (reference sequence). DNA of the CDR3: TGCAGTGCTTTCTACAATGAGCAGTTCTTC. As protein: CSAFYNEQFF.

V gene TRBV12-3 or TRBV12-4 combines with J gene TRBJ1-2, with D unclear. The CDR3 is 12 amino acids. Trimming removed 4 bases from V and 2 bases from J, with 5 bases in between. DNA of the CDR3: TGTGCCAGCAGTTCAGAGAACTATGGCTACACCTTC. It translates to CASSSENYGYTF.

This rearrangement joins TRBV7-7 to TRBJ2-3; tentatively, D is TRBD1 (5 bases). Germline V gene data show CDR1 as SSHAT and CDR2 as FNYEAQ (reference sequence). Trimming stripped 5 bases from V and 0 bases from J, with 18 bases between. CDR3 length: 17 amino acids. CDR3 amino acids: CASSPLRGATSTDTQYF. The CDR3 DNA is TGTGCCAGCAGCCCCCTCCGTGGGGCAACTAGCACAGATACGCAGTATTTT.

The chain links TRBV13 to TRBJ1-1, with D possibly TRBD1 on 6 matching bases. The CDR3 runs to 14 residues. The V end lost 0 bases, the J end lost 10 bases, and 15 bases lay between the germline ends. The germline gives CDR1 PRHDT, CDR2 FYEKMQ (reference sequence). CDR3 sequence reads: CASSLGGWGRGAFF. CDR3 coding DNA: TGTGCCAGCAGCTTAGGAGGCTGGGGCAGGGGAGCTTTCTTT.

CDR3 loop: CASSFGTYTDTQYF. The DNA of the CDR3 is TGCGCCAGCAGCTTCGGGACTTACACAGATACGCAGTATTTT. V usage is TRBV5-1 and J usage is TRBJ2-3; tentative D call: TRBD2 (6 bases). Germline CDR1 and CDR2: SGHRS and YFSETQ. Trimming removed 2 bases at V and 2 bases at J, with 9 bases between. The CDR3 length is 14 residues.

The V and J genes are TRBV7-8 and TRBJ2-1, with 10 bases that match TRBD2. V was clipped by 4 bases and J by 9 bases; unmatched bases: 15. Germline V gene sequence: CDR1 SGHVS, CDR2 FQNEAQ. The CDR3 contains 17 residues. CDR3 in amino acids: CASSSRRGLAEFGEQFF. As DNA, the CDR3 is TGTGCCAGCAGCTCTAGACGCGGACTAGCGGAGTTCGGTGAGCAGTTCTTC.

The chain carries TRBV9 and TRBJ2-4, with D possibly called TRBD1 or TRBD2 (5 bases each). Germline V gene sequence: CDR1 SGDLS, CDR2 YYNGEE. Trimming stripped 0 bases from V and 7 bases from J, with 11 bases between. This CDR3 is 14 amino acids long. CDR3 amino acids: CASSVDQGPNIQYF. DNA of the CDR3: TGTGCCAGCAGCGTAGACCAGGGACCCAACATTCAGTACTTC.

The genes are TRBV18 and TRBJ2-5, with D unclear. Germline V CDR1 and CDR2: KGHSH, LQKENI. The ends were cut back, 0 bases at V and 1 base at J, with 12 bases in the middle. The CDR3 loop spans 16 amino acids. The CDR3 sequence: CASSPPSFVSQETQYF. For the CDR3, the DNA is TGTGCCAGCTCACCACCGAGTTTCGTTAGCCAAGAGACCCAGTACTTC.

This rearrangement joins TRBV6-5 to TRBJ2-1, with 10 positions matching TRBD2. The CDR3 extends over 16 amino acids. The germline gives CDR1 MNHEY, CDR2 SVGAGI. Trimming removed 2 bases from V and 5 bases from J; junction bases left unmatched: 6. This CDR3 reads CASSYHLAGDNNEQFF. As DNA, the CDR3 is TGTGCCAGCAGTTACCACCTAGCGGGAGATAACAATGAGCAGTTCTTC.

In the case of this clone: This sample includes further DNA sequences coding for the same CDR3. The chain employs TRBV10-3 and TRBJ1-2; D gene unclear. The CDR3 totals 11 residues. Germline CDR1 and CDR2: ENHRY and SYGVKD. V was cut by 8 bases and J by 4 bases, with 8 bases left in between. The CDR3, as DNA: TGTGCCATCGGCGACTCCTATGGCTACACCTTC. This gives the protein CAIGDSYGYTF.

The gene calls are TRBV12-3 or TRBV12-4 and TRBJ1-1; D ambiguous. V dropped 3 bases and J dropped 8 bases, with 7 bases sitting between them. This CDR3 contains 11 residues. The CDR3 region is CASSFRAEAFF. The CDR3 nucleotides are TGTGCCAGCAGTTTCCGGGCCGAAGCTTTCTTT.

The rearrangement uses TRBV7-9 and TRBJ2-5; D gene ambiguous. The CDR3 extends over 11 amino acids. Trimming pared 5 bases from V and 5 bases from J, leaving 6 bases between. Germline lookup yields CDR1 SEHNR and CDR2 FQNEAQ (reference sequence). The CDR3 DNA is TGTGCCAGCAGCCGAGTTGAGACCCAGTACTTC. As protein: CASSRVETQYF.

V and J are TRBV24-1 and TRBJ1-2; maybe TRBD1 (6 bases). Germline lookup yields CDR1 KGHDR and CDR2 SFDVKD. The CDR3 loop spans 14 amino acids. Trimming took off 4 bases at V and 4 bases at J, with 12 bases between the two ends. As DNA, the CDR3 is TGTGCCACCAGTGAGGACCACAGGGCCTATGGCTACACCTTC. It yields the protein CATSEDHRAYGYTF.

The gene calls are TRBV5-4 and TRBJ1-6, with D perhaps TRBD1 (5 bases). Trimming took off 4 bases at V and 6 bases at J, with 14 bases between the two ends. The CDR3 loop spans 15 amino acids. The germline gives CDR1 SGHNT, CDR2 YYREEE (reference sequence). In DNA, the CDR3 is TGTGCCAGCAGCCCAACCCCGGGGCCTAATTCACCCCTCCACTTT. It codes for CASSPTPGPNSPLHF. Looking up the rest from reference TRBV5-4 and TRBJ1-6 gives the full variable domain: ETGVTQSPTHLIKTRGQQVTLRCSSQSGHNTVSWYQQALGQGPQFIFQYYREEENGRGNFPPRFSGLQFPNYSSELNVNALELDDSALYLCASSPTPGPNSPLHFGNGTRLTVT.

The gene calls are TRBV3-1 (or the pseudogene TRBV3-2) and TRBJ2-2; D is unclear. Trimming stripped 3 bases from V and 7 bases from J, with 3 bases between. The CDR3 has 11 amino acids. The germline gives CDR1 LGHDT, CDR2 YNNKEL (reference sequence). CDR3 protein: CASSQFGELFF. The CDR3 coding sequence is TGTGCCAGCAGCCAGTTCGGGGAGCTGTTTTTT.

The chain employs TRBV5-6 and TRBJ2-1, with unresolved D. V was trimmed by 3 bases and J by 0 bases, leaving 4 bases between them. This CDR3 is built from 13 residues. Germline CDR1 is SGHDT and CDR2 is YYEEEE. The CDR3 spells CASSSGSYNEQFF. CDR3 nucleotides: TGTGCCAGCAGCTCTGGCTCCTACAATGAGCAGTTCTTC.

In nucleotides, the CDR3 is TGTGCCAGCAGCTTAGCCCCCGACGGGAACTATGGCTACACCTTC. Translated, it gives CASSLAPDGNYGYTF. The chain links TRBV11-2 to TRBJ1-2; D is ambiguous. Trimming took off 1 base at V and 2 bases at J, with 11 bases between the two ends. The CDR3 is 15 amino acids. The germline V gene has CDR1 SGHAT and CDR2 FQNNGV. Based on the CDR3 plus reference TRBV11-2 and TRBJ1-2, the full variable domain is EAGVAQSPRYKIIEKRQSVAFWCNPISGHATLYWYQQILGQGPKLLIQFQNNGVVDDSQLPKDRFSAERLKGVDSTLKIQPAKLEDSAVYLCASSLAPDGNYGYTFGSGTRLTVV.

The genes are TRBV27 and TRBJ2-1, with D perhaps matching TRBD1 or TRBD2 (6 bases each). The CDR3 is 15 amino acids. The germline gives CDR1 MNHEY, CDR2 SMNVEV (reference sequence). V lost 11 bases to trimming and J lost 0 bases, with 17 bases between them. The CDR3 reads CASRGGSSSYNEQFF. The CDR3 nucleotides read TGTGCCTCCAGGGGAGGTTCAAGCTCCTACAATGAGCAGTTCTTC.